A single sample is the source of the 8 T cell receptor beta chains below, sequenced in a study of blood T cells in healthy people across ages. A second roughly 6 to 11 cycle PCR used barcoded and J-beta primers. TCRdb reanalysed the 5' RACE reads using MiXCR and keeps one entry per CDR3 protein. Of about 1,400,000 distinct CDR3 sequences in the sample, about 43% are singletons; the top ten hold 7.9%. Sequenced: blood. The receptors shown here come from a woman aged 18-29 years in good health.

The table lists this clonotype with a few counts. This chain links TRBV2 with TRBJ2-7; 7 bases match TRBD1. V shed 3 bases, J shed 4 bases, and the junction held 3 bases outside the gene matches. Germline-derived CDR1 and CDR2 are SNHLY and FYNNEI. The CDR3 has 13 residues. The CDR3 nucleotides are TGTGCCAGCAGTGACAGGGGGTGGTACGAGCAGTACTTC. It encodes CASSDRGWYEQYF. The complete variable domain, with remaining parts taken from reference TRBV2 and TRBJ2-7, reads EPEVTQTPSHQVTQMGQEVILRCVPISNHLYFYWYRQILGQKVEFLVSFYNNEISEKSEIFDDQFSVERPDGSNFTLKIRSTKLEDSAMYFCASSDRGWYEQYFGPGTRLTVT.

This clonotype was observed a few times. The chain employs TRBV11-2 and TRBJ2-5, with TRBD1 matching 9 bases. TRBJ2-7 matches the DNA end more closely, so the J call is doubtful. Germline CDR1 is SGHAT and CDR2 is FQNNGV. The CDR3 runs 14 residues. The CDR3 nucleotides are TGTGCCAGCAGCGACCGGACAGGGGCCCTCGAGCAGTACTTC. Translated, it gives CASSDRTGALEQYF.

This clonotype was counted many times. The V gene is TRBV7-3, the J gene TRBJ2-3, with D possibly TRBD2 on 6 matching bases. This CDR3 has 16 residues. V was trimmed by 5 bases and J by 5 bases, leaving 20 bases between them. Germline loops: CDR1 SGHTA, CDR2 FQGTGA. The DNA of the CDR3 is TGTGCCAGCAGCCTCTCTAGCGCCTACCCGGGAGATACGCAGTATTTT. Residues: CASSLSSAYPGDTQYF.

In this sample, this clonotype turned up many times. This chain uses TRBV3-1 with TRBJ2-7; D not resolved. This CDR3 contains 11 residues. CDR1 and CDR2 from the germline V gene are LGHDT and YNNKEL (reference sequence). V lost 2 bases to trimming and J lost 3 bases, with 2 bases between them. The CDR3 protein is CASSQRYEQYF. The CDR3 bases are TGTGCCAGCAGCCAACGCTACGAGCAGTACTTC.

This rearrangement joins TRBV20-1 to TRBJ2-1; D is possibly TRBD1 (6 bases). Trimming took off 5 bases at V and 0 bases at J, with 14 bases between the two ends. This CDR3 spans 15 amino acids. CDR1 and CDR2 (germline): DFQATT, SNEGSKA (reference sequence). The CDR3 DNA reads TGCAGTGCTGACGGGCAGGGGAGCTCCTACAATGAGCAGTTCTTC. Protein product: CSADGQGSSYNEQFF.

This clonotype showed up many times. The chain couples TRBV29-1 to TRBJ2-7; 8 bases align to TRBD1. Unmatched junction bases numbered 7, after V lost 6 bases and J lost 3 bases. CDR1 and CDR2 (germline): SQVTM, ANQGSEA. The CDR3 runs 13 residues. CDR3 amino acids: CSVCRTGNYEQYF. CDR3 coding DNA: TGCAGCGTCTGTAGGACAGGGAACTACGAGCAGTACTTC.

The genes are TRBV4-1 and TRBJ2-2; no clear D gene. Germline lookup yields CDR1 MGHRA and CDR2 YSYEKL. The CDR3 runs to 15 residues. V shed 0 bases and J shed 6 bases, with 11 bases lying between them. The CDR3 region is CASSQDKGLSGELFF. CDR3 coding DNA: TGCGCCAGCAGCCAAGATAAGGGTCTATCCGGGGAGCTGTTTTTT.

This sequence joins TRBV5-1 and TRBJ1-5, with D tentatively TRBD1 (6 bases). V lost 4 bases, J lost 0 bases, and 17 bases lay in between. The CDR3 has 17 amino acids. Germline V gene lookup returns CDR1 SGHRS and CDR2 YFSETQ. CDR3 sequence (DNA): TGCGCCAGCAGCAGGTCCCGGACAGCATATAGCAATCAGCCCCAGCATTTT. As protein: CASSRSRTAYSNQPQHF. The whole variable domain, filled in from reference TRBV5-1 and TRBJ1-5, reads KAGVTQTPRYLIKTRGQQVTLSCSPISGHRSVSWYQQTPGQGLQFLFEYFSETQRNKGNFPGRFSGRQFSNSRSEMNVSTLELGDSALYLCASSRSRTAYSNQPQHFGDGTRLSIL.